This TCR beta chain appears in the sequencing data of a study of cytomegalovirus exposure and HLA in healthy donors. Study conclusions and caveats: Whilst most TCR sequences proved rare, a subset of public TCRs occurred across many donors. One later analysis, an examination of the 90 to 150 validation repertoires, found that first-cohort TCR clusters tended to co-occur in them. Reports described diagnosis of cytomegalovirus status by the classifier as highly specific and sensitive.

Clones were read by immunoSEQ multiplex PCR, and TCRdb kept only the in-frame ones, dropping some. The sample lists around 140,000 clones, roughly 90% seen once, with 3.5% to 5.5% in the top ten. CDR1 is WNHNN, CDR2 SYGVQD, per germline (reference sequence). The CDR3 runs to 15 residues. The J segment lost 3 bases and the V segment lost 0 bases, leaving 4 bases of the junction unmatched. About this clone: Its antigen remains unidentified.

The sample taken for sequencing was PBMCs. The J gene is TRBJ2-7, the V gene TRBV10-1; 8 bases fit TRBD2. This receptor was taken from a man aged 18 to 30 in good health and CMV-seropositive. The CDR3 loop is CASSESRGGLYEQYF. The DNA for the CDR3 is TGCGCCAGCAGTGAGTCCCGGGGGGGGCTCTACGAGCAGTACTTC.